The following is a TCR beta chain sequence with its context. This record belongs to a study of blood T cell repertoires in COVID-19. Study information: Samples of COVID-19 (acute and convalescent) were obtained from the United States, Italy and Spain. The cDNA or gDNA used as material had been derived from T cells, B-cell-depleted T cells, or PBMCs.

Per the original methods: Using reference gene primer amplification, nucleated cell counts were estimated. Measured with immunoSEQ multiplex PCR; TCRdb has only the in-frame clones, and not every one. V, J and clone size were drawn from that table, and D and trimming were deduced from the DNA. The sample has about 210,000 clones; about 88% are singletons. Material for sequencing was peripheral blood. The TCR comes from a man in his sixties with acute or convalescent COVID-19.

The CDR3 sequence is CASSQPDSPYGYTF. In DNA, the CDR3 is TGTGCCAGCAGCCAACCGGACAGTCCCTATGGCTACACCTTC. V gene TRBV3-1 (or the pseudogene TRBV3-2) combines with J gene TRBJ1-2, with a tentative D call TRBD1 (6 bases). The germline V and J ends were trimmed by 2 bases and 4 bases, with 11 bases remaining between them. The length of the CDR3 is 14 residues. Germline CDR1 and CDR2: LGHDT and YNNKEL (reference sequence).